This T cell receptor beta chain was found in a study of CD8 T cells in ankylosing spondylitis. The CDR3 has 16 residues. Trimming stripped 6 bases from V and 0 bases from J, with 17 bases between. Making the TCR beta libraries involved quantitative 5'-RACE with molecular barcodes. TCRdb re-analysed the 5' RACE reads in MiXCR, keeping a single row per CDR3 protein. The sample includes fewer than 750,000 distinct CDR3 sequences, under 20% of them seen just once. On this clonotype: Its target is unknown.

Points from the study as a whole: Reactive arthritis synovial fluid and blood were previously reported to contain some motif variants. There was a TCR beta motif, made of several highly homologous variants, that appeared characteristic of ankylosing spondylitis blood.

The source material was blood, either unsorted or a sorted T cell fraction (not recorded which). This sequence was found in a male donor with ankylosing spondylitis. The chain links TRBV12-3 or TRBV12-4 to TRBJ2-5; no firm D call. The CDR3 DNA reads TGTGCCAGCAGCTCCTCCGGTACTCTGTACCAAGAGACCCAGTACTTC. It translates to CASSSSGTLYQETQYF.